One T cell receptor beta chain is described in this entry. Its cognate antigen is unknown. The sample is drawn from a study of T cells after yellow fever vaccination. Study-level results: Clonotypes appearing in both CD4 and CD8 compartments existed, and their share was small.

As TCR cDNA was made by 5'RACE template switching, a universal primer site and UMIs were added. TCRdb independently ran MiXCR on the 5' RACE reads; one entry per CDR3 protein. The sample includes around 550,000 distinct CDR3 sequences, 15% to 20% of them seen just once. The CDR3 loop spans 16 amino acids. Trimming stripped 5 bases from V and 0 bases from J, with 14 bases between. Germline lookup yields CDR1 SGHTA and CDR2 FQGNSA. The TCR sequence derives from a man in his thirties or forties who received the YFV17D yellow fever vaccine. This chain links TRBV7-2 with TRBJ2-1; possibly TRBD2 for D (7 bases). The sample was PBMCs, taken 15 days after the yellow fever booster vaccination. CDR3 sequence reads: CASSKGGLSSYNEQFF. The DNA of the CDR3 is TGTGCCAGCAGCAAGGGGGGGCTGAGCTCCTACAATGAGCAGTTCTTC.